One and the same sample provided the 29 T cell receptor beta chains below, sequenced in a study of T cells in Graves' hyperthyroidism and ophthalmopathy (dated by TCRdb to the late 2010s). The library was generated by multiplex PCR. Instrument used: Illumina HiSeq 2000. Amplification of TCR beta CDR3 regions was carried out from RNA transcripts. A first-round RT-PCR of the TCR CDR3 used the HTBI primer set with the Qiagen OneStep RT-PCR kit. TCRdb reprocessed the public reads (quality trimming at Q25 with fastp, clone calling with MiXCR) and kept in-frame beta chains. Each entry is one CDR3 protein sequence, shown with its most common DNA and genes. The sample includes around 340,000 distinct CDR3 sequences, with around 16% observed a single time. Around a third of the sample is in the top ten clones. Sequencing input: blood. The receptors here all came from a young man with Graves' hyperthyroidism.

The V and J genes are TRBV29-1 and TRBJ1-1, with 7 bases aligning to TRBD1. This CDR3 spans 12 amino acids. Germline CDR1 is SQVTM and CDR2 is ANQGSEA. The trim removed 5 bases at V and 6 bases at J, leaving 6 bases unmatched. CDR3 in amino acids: CSVNRGMAEAFF. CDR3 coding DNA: TGCAGCGTTAACAGGGGTATGGCTGAAGCTTTCTTT.

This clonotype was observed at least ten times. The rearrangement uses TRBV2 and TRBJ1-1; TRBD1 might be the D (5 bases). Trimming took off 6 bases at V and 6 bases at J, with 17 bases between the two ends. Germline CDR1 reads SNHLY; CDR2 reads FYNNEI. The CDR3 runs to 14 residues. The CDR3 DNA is TGTGCCAGCAGAGCAGACAGCGTCGTACCTGAAGCTTTCTTT. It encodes CASRADSVVPEAFF. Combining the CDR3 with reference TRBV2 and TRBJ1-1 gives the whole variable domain EPEVTQTPSHQVTQMGQEVILRCVPISNHLYFYWYRQILGQKVEFLVSFYNNEISEKSEIFDDQFSVERPDGSNFTLKIRSTKLEDSAMYFCASRADSVVPEAFFGQGTRLTVV.

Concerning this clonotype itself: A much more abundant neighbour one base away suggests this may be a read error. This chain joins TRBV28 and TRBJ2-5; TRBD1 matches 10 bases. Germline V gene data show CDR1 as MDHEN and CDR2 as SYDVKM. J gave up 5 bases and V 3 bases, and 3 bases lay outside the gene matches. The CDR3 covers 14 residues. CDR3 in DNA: TGTGCCAGCAGTTTGACAGGGGGCAGGGAGACCCAGTACTTC. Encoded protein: CASSLTGGRETQYF.

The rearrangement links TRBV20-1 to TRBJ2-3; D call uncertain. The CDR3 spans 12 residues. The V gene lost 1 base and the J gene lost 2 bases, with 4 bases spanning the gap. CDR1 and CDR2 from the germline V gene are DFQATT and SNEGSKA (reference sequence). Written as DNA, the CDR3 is TGCAGTGCTAGAGTCCCCACAGATACGCAGTATTTT. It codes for CSARVPTDTQYF.

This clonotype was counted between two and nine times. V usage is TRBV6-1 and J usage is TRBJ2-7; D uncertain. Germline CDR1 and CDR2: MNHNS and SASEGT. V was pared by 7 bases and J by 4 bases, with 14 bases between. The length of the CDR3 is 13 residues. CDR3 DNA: TGTGCCAGCAATATCGGCGCCGGGTACGAGCAGTACTTC. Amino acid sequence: CASNIGAGYEQYF.

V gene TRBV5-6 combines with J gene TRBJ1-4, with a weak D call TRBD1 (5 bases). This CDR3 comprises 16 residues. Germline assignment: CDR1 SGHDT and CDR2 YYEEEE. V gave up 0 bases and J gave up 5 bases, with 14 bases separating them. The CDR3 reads CASSLEGRQPNEKLFF. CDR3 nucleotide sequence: TGTGCCAGCAGCTTGGAAGGTCGACAGCCAAATGAAAAACTGTTTTTT.

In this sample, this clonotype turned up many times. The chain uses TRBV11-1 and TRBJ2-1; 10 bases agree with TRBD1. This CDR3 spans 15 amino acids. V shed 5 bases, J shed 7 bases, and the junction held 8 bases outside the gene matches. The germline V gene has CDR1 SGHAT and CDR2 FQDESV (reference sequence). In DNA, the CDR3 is TGTGCCAGCAGCGAGCCCGGGACAGGGGAAAATGAGCAGTTCTTC. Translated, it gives CASSEPGTGENEQFF. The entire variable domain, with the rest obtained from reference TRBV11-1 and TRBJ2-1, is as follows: EAEVAQSPRYKITEKSQAVAFWCDPISGHATLYWYRQILGQGPELLVQFQDESVVDDSQLPKDRFSAERLKGVDSTLKIQPAELGDSAMYLCASSEPGTGENEQFFGPGTRLTVL.

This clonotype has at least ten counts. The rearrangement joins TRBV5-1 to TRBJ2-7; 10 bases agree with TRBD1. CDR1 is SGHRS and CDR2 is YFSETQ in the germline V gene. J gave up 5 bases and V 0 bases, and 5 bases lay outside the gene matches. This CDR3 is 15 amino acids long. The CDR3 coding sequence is TGCGCCAGCAGCTTGGCCGGGACAGGGGTCCACGAGCAGTACTTC. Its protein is CASSLAGTGVHEQYF.

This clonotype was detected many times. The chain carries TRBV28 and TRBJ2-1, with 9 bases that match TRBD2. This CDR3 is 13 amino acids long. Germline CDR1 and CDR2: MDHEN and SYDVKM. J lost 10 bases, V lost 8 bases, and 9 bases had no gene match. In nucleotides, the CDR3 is TGTGCCAGCGCTAGCGGGGTCCGGGGGGAGCAGTTCTTC. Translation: CASASGVRGEQFF. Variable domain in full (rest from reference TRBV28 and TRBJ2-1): DVKVTQSSRYLVKRTGEKVFLECVQDMDHENMFWYRQDPGLGLRLIYFSYDVKMKEKGDIPEGYSVSREKKERFSLILESASTNQTSMYLCASASGVRGEQFFGPGTRLTVL.

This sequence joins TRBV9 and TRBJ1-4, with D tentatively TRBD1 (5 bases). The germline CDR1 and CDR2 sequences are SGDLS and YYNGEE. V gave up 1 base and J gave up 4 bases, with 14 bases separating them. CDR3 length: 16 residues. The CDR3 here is CASSVHPGAVNEKLFF. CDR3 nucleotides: TGTGCCAGCAGCGTACACCCCGGGGCGGTTAATGAAAAACTGTTTTTT.

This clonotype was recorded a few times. Here the CDR3 reads CASRGSTGGQETQYF. CDR3 nucleotide sequence: TGTGCCAGCAGGGGATCGACAGGGGGCCAAGAGACCCAGTACTTC. The chain has TRBV2 and TRBJ2-5; the match to TRBD1 covers 9 bases. The germline CDR1 and CDR2 sequences are SNHLY and FYNNEI. The CDR3 contains 15 residues. V gave up 6 bases and J gave up 1 base; unmatched junction bases: 6.

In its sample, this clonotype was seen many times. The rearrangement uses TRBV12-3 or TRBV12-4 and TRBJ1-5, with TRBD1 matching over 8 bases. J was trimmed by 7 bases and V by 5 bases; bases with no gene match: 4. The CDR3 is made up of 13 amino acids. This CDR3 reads CASSGQGGQPQHF. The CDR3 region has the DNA TGTGCCAGCAGTGGACAGGGAGGGCAGCCCCAGCATTTT.

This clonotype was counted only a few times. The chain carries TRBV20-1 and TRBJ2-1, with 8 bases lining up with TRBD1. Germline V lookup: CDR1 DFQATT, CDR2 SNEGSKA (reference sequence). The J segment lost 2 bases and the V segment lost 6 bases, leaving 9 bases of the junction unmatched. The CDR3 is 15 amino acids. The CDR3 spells CSAPTDREAYNEQFF. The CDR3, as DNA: TGCAGTGCACCTACGGACAGGGAGGCCTACAATGAGCAGTTCTTC.

This CDR3 reads CASSQDPAGSGGELFF. The CDR3 DNA is TGTGCCAGCAGCCAAGACCCAGCGGGGAGTGGGGGGGAGCTGTTTTTT. J is TRBJ2-2 and V is TRBV14, with 7 bases matching TRBD2. With V trimmed by 0 bases and J by 8 bases, 9 bases remained unmatched. There are 16 residues in the CDR3. Germline V CDR1 and CDR2: SGHDN, FVKESK.

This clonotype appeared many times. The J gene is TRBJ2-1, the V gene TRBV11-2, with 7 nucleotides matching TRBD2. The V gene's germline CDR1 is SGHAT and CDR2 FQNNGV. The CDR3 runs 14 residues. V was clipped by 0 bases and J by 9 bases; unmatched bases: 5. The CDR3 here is CASSLDPTGGEQFF. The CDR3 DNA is TGTGCCAGCAGCTTAGATCCCACGGGGGGTGAGCAGTTCTTC.

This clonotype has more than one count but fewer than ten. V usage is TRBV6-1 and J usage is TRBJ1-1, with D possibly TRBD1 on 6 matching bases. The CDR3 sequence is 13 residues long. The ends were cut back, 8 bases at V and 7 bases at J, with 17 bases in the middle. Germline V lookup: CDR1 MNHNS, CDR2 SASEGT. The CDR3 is CASSIGGSVEAFF. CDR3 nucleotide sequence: TGTGCCAGCTCCATAGGGGGATCGGTTGAAGCTTTCTTT.

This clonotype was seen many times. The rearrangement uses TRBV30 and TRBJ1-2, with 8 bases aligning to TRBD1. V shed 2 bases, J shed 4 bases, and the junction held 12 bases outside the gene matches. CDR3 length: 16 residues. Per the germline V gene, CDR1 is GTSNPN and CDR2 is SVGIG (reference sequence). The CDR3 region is CAWSRMGDRRSYGYTF. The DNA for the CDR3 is TGTGCCTGGAGTCGAATGGGGGACAGGAGAAGCTATGGCTACACCTTC.

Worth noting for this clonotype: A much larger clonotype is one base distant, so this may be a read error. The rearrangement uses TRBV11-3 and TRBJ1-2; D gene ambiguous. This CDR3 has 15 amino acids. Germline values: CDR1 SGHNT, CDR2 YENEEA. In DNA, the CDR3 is TGTGCCAGCAGCCCCCCGGCTGGCGCTAACTATGGCCACACCTTC. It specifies CASSPPAGANYGHTF.

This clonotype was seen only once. CDR3 nucleotides: TGTGCCGATGCTCCCACGGACGCTTATTCACCCCTCCACTTT. This codes for CADAPTDAYSPLHF. The gene calls are TRBV2 and TRBJ1-6, with D unresolved. Trimming removed 11 bases from V and 8 bases from J, with 19 bases in between. The CDR3 covers 14 residues. CDR1 SNHLY and CDR2 FYNNEI come from the germline V gene.

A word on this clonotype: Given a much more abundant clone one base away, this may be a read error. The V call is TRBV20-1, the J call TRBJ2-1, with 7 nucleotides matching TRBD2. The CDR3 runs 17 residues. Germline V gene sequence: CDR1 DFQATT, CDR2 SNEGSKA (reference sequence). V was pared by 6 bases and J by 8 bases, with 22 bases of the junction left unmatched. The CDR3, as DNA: TGCAGTGCCCCCGGCATTGGGCTGGCGGGAGAGTTGGATGAGCAGTTCTTC. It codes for CSAPGIGLAGELDEQFF.

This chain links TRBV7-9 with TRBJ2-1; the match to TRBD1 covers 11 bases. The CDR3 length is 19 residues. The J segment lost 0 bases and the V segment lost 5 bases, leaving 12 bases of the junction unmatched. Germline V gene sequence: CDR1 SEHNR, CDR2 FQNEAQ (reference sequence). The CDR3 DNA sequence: TGTGCCAGCAGCCCGCCCCGGACAGGGGGCGAGGGCTCCTACAATGAGCAGTTCTTC. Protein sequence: CASSPPRTGGEGSYNEQFF. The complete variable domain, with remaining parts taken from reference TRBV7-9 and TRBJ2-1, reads DTGVSQNPRHKITKRGQNVTFRCDPISEHNRLYWYRQTLGQGPEFLTYFQNEAQLEKSRLLSDRFSAERPKGSFSTLEIQRTEQGDSAMYLCASSPPRTGGEGSYNEQFFGPGTRLTVL.

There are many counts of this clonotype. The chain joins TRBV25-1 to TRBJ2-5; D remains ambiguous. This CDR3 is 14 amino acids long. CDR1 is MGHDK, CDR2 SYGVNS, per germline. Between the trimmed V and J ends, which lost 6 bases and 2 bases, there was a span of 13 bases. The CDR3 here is CASSRRGGQETQYF. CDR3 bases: TGTGCCAGCAGCCGCCGCGGTGGGCAAGAGACCCAGTACTTC.

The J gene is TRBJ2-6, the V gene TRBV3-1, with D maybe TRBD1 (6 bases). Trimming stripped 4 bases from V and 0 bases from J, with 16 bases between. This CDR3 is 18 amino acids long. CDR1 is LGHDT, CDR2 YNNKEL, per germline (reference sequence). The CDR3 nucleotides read TGTGCCAGCAGCCCCCGAGACAGGCCCTACTCTGGGGCCAACGTCCTGACTTTC. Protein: CASSPRDRPYSGANVLTF.

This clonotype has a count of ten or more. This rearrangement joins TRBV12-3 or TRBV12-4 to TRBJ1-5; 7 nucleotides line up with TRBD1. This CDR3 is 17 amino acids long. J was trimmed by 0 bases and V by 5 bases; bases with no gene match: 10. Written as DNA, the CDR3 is TGTGCCAGCAGTCCGGGGGTCGACAGGGCTAGCAATCAGCCCCAGCATTTT. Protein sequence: CASSPGVDRASNQPQHF.

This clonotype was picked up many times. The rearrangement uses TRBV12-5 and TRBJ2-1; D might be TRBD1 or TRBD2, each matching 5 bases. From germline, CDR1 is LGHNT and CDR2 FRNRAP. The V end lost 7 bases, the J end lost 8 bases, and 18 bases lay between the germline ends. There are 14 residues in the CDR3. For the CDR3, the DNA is TGTGCTAGTGTCGGGGACCGGGGTCGGGATGAGCAGTTCTTC. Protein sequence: CASVGDRGRDEQFF.

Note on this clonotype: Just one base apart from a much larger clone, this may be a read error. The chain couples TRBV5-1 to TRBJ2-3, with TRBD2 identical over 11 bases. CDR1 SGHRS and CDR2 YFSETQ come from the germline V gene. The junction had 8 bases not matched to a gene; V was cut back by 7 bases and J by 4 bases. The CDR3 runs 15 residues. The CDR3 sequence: CASAQLAGEPDTQYF. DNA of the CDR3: TGCGCCAGCGCCCAACTAGCGGGAGAACCAGATACGCAGTATTTT.

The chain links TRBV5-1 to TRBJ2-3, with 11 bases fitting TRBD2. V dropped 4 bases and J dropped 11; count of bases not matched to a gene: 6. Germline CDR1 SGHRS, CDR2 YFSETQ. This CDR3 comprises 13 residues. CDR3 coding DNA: TGCGCCAGCAGCCAGGGGACTAGCGGCCAGCAGTATTTT. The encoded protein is CASSQGTSGQQYF.

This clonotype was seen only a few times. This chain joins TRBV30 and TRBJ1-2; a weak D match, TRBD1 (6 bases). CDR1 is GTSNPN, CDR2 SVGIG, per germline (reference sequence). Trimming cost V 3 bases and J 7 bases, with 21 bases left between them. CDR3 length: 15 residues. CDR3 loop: CAWSLRGLQGPGYTF. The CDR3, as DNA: TGTGCCTGGAGCCTTAGAGGATTACAGGGTCCTGGCTACACCTTC.

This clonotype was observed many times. CDR3 sequence: CSAIRPSSYNEQFF. The CDR3 nucleotides are TGCAGTGCTATCCGGCCGAGCTCCTACAATGAGCAGTTCTTC. The rearrangement joins TRBV20-1 to TRBJ2-1; no reliable D call. CDR1 and CDR2 from the germline V gene are DFQATT and SNEGSKA (reference sequence). This CDR3 region has 14 residues. Trimming pared 4 bases from V and 0 bases from J, leaving 10 bases between.